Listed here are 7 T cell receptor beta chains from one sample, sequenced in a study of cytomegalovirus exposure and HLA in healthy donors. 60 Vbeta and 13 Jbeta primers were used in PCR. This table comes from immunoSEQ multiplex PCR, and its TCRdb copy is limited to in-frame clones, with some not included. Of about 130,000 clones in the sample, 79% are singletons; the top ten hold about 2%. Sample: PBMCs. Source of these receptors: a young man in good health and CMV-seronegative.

CDR3 in DNA: TGTGCCAGCAGTGAATTGACAGGCAATTCACCCCTCCACTTT. Amino acids: CASSELTGNSPLHF. The V and J genes are TRBV25-1 and TRBJ1-6; possibly TRBD1 for D (6 bases). The V end lost 1 base, the J end lost 7 bases, and 8 bases lay between the germline ends. Germline V CDR1 and CDR2: MGHDK, SYGVNS. The CDR3 sequence is 14 residues long.

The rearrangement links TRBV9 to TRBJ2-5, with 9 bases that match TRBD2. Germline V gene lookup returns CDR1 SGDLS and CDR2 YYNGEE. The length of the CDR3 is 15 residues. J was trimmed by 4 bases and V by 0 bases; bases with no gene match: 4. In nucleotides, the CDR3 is TGTGCCAGCAGCGTAGCTAGCGGGGAGGGAGAGACCCAGTACTTC. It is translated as CASSVASGEGETQYF. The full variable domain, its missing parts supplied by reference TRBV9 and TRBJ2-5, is DSGVTQTPKHLITATGQRVTLRCSPRSGDLSVYWYQQSLDQGLQFLIQYYNGEERAKGNILERFSAQQFPDLHSELNLSSLELGDSALYFCASSVASGEGETQYFGPGTRLLVL.

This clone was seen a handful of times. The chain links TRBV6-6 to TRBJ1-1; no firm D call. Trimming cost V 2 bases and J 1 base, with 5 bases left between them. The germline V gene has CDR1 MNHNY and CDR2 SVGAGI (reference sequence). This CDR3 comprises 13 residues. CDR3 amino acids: CASSYNRNTEAFF. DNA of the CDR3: TGTGCCAGCAGTTACAACAGGAACACTGAAGCTTTCTTT.

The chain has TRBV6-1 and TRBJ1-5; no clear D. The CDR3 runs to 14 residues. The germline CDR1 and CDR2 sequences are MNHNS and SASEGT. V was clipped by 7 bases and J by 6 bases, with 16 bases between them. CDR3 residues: CASMPTGKIQPQHF. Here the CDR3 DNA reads TGTGCCAGCATGCCTACGGGGAAGATTCAGCCCCAGCATTTT.

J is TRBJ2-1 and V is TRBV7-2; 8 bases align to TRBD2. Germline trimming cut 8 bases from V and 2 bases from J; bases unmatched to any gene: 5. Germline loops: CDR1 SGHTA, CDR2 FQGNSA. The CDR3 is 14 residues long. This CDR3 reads CASEPGLAYNEQFF. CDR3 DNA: TGTGCCAGCGAACCGGGACTAGCCTACAATGAGCAGTTCTTC.

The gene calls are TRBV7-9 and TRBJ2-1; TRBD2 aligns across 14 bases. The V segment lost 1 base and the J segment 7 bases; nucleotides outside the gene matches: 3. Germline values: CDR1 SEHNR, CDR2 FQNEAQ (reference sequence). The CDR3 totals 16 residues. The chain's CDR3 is CASSLGTSGRWNEQFF. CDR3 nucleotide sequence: TGTGCCAGCAGCTTAGGGACTAGCGGGAGGTGGAATGAGCAGTTCTTC.

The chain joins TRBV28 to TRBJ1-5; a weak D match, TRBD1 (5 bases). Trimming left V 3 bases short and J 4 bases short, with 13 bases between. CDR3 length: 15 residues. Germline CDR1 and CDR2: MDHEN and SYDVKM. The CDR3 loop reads CASSLAQGSNQPQHF. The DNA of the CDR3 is TGTGCCAGCAGTTTGGCCCAGGGATCGAATCAGCCCCAGCATTTT.